This T cell receptor (beta chain) comes out of a study of graft-versus-host responses after intestinal transplantation. As for the study in general: Anti-thymocyte globulin served as induction for all recipients, who then took tacrolimus and steroids for two to three years. General study points: GvH clones detected in recipient marrow included some appearing first in ileum or blood. GvH clone levels peaked in circulation, and this peak was associated with early post-transplant HvG declines.

Per the germline V gene, CDR1 is SGHRS and CDR2 is YFSETQ. CDR3 size: 17 residues. Trimming removed 0 bases from V and 5 bases from J, with 18 bases in between. Produced via immunoSEQ multiplex PCR; TCRdb's table is partial and in-frame only. The sample lists 80,000 to 100,000 clones; about 89% were seen once. Notes on this clone: Its antigen remains unidentified.

The sequencing used unstimulated CD4+ T cells sorted from spleen or lymph node cells, collected before intestinal transplant. This chain connects TRBV5-1 to TRBJ2-1; TRBD2 might be the D (6 bases). The clonotype comes from a human donor who received an intestinal transplant. CDR3 nucleotides: TGCGCCAGCAGCTTGGCGATGGCGGGGCGAACGGACAATGAGCAGTTCTTC. This encodes CASSLAMAGRTDNEQFF.